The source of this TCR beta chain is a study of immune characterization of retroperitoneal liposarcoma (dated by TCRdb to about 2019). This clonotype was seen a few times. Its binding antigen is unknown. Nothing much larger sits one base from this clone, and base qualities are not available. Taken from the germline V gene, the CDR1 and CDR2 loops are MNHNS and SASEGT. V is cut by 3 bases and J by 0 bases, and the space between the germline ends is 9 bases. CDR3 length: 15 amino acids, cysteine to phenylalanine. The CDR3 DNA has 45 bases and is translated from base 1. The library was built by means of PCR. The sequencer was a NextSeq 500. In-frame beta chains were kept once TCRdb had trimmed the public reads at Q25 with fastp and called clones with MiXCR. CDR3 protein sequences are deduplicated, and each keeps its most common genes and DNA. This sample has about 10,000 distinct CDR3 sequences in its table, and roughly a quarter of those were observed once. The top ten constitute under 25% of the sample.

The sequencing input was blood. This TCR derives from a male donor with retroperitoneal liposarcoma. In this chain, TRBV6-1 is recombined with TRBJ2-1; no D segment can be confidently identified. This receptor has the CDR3 CASSESSSSYNEQFF. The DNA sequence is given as TGTGCCAGCAGTGAGAGCTCGAGCTCCTACAATGAGCAGTTCTTC.